Sequencing of this TCR beta chain was carried out in a study of regulatory T cells in long-lasting Graves disease. Study-level results: The study found lower TCR diversity in persistent Graves' patients than in newly diagnosed ones.

About this clonotype itself: The antigen remains undetermined.

V was trimmed by 3 bases and J by 1 base, leaving 9 bases between them. There are 14 residues in the CDR3. Germline loops: CDR1 DFQATT, CDR2 SNEGSKA (reference sequence). Both iRepertoire HTBI primers and Arm-PCR of CDR3 regions were used to build the TCR beta libraries. TCRdb re-derived calls from the multiplex PCR reads in MiXCR, one entry per CDR3 protein. The repertoire holds around 480,000 distinct CDR3 sequences, with about 16% as singletons. Time point indicated: newly diagnosed GD, antithyroid drugs for less than 3 months. The TCR library was prepared using RNA isolated from PBMCs. The same data also contributed to another study, on T cells in Graves' hyperthyroidism and ophthalmopathy. That publication notes: During a first-round RT-PCR of the TCR CDR3, the HTBI primer set was used.

This chain links TRBV20-1 with TRBJ2-2, with no clear D. The clonotype comes from a woman aged 40 to 65 with Graves disease. This specimen was peripheral blood mononuclear cells (PBMCs), taken at new diagnosis, from a patient treated with antithyroid drugs. CDR3 bases: TGCAGTGCTAGGGGTAGACAGAACACCGGGGAGCTGTTTTTT. Protein product: CSARGRQNTGELFF.